This passage covers 22 T cell receptor beta chains from one sample sequenced in a study of T cell repertoires in cytomegalovirus infection. These receptors are not linked to any known antigen. Each CDR3 protein gets one entry after TCRdb re-called the reads with MiXCR. The data hold 45,000 to 55,000 distinct CDR3 sequences, with about a fifth observed a single time. The material was CD8+ T cells from cultured PBMCs, obtained from culture after CMV antigen stimulation. These receptors were collected from a human donor in good health (CMV status not recorded). Some clones in this sample may be carry-over from other donors' samples.

The chain combines TRBV19 with TRBJ2-1, with 7 bases lining up with TRBD2. The V segment lost 4 bases and the J segment 0 bases; nucleotides outside the gene matches: 6. This CDR3 region has 16 residues. The germline CDR1 and CDR2 sequences are LNHDA and SQIVND (reference sequence). The CDR3 coding sequence is TGTGCCAGTAGTACGCTAGCGGTATACTCCTACAATGAGCAGTTCTTC. Protein product: CASSTLAVYSYNEQFF.

This clonotype was detected only a few times. The gene calls are TRBV9 and TRBJ2-1; D call uncertain. CDR3 size: 13 residues. Germline CDR1 is SGDLS and CDR2 is YYNGEE. Trimming removed 0 bases at V and 4 bases at J, with 5 bases between. The DNA for the CDR3 is TGTGCCAGCAGCGTAGGGGTTTACAATGAGCAGTTCTTC. Amino acids: CASSVGVYNEQFF.

This clonotype was counted at least ten times. The chain joins TRBV7-2 to TRBJ2-3, with D possibly being TRBD1 (6 bases). The CDR3 sequence is 16 residues long. From germline, CDR1 is SGHTA and CDR2 FQGNSA. Trimming removed 1 base at V and 3 bases at J, with 14 bases between. CDR3: CASSLVIQGLTDTQYF. The CDR3 coding sequence is TGTGCCAGCAGCTTAGTGATCCAGGGGCTAACAGATACGCAGTATTTT.

The table lists this clonotype with many counts. The chain joins TRBV5-4 to TRBJ2-7; the D gene is possibly TRBD1 (6 bases). CDR1 SGHNT and CDR2 YYREEE come from the germline V gene (reference sequence). The CDR3 spans 11 residues. V lost 5 bases to trimming and J lost 7 bases, with 10 bases between them. The CDR3 sequence is CASRERGEQYF. CDR3 in DNA: TGTGCCAGCAGGGAGAGGGGGGAGCAGTACTTC.

The V call is TRBV20-1, the J call TRBJ2-7; the match to TRBD1 covers 7 bases. With V trimmed by 5 bases and J by 6 bases, 4 bases remained unmatched. This CDR3 comprises 11 residues. CDR1 and CDR2 (germline): DFQATT, SNEGSKA (reference sequence). This CDR3 reads CSARTGVEQYF. The CDR3 DNA is TGCAGTGCTCGTACAGGGGTCGAGCAGTACTTC.

CDR3 sequence: CASSLGGDGSYEQYF. The CDR3 nucleotides read TGTGCCAGCAGCTTAGGGGGGGACGGCTCCTACGAGCAGTACTTC. V and J are TRBV5-5 and TRBJ2-7; TRBD2 is a possible D gene (7 bases). The length of the CDR3 is 15 residues. Trimming cost V 2 bases and J 0 bases, with 12 bases left between them. Germline CDR1 and CDR2: SGHKS and YYEKEE (reference sequence).

This clonotype was detected ten times or more. The CDR3 DNA is TGTGCCAGCAGCTTAAACCCGGAAGGGGGGATGGGGGAGACCCAGTACTTC. Amino acid sequence: CASSLNPEGGMGETQYF. The chain links TRBV7-6 to TRBJ2-5; D might be TRBD1 or TRBD2, each matching 6 bases. The CDR3 has 17 amino acids. Germline lookup yields CDR1 SGHVS and CDR2 FNYEAQ. V was clipped by 2 bases and J by 5 bases, with 21 bases between them.

This clonotype occurred a few times. The V gene is TRBV27, the J gene TRBJ1-2; TRBD1 matches 8 bases. The V segment lost 10 bases and the J segment 4 bases; nucleotides outside the gene matches: 14. In germline, CDR1 is MNHEY, CDR2 SMNVEV (reference sequence). The CDR3 has 15 amino acids. In nucleotides, the CDR3 is TGTGCCACCCAACGGGGGGCAGGGGGCGGCTATGGCTACACCTTC. Its translation is CATQRGAGGGYGYTF.

This clonotype was found a few times. This chain links TRBV5-6 with TRBJ2-7, with unresolved D. The CDR3 is made up of 12 amino acids. In germline, CDR1 is SGHDT, CDR2 YYEEEE. Trimming pared 2 bases from V and 6 bases from J, leaving 9 bases between. The CDR3 bases are TGTGCCAGCAGCTTTCGGGTAGGCGAGCAGTACTTC. Translation gives CASSFRVGEQYF.

About this clonotype itself: Possible read error: a much larger clone is one base away. The chain recombines TRBV11-1 with TRBJ2-7; D may be TRBD1 (6 bases). The length of the CDR3 is 12 residues. Germline CDR1 SGHAT, CDR2 FQDESV (reference sequence). Trimming shortened V by 10 bases and J by 3 bases, and 13 bases separated the two germline ends. CDR3 loop: CANSPDSYEQYF. As DNA, the CDR3 is TGTGCCAACAGTCCGGACAGCTACGAGCAGTACTTC.

This sequence joins TRBV19 and TRBJ2-6; D unclear. This CDR3 spans 15 amino acids. V gave up 6 bases and J gave up 1 base, with 10 bases separating them. The germline gives CDR1 LNHDA, CDR2 SQIVND (reference sequence). This CDR3 reads CASSLFVSGANVLTF. DNA for the CDR3: TGTGCCAGTAGCCTCTTTGTGTCTGGGGCCAACGTCCTGACTTTC.

This clonotype was counted a few times. The chain is built from TRBV24-1 and TRBJ2-7, with 11 bases aligning to TRBD1. This CDR3 has 13 amino acids. V dropped 9 bases and J dropped 5; count of bases not matched to a gene: 5. CDR1 is KGHDR and CDR2 is SFDVKD in the germline V gene. The CDR3 protein is CATRGTGGHEQYF. The CDR3 bases are TGTGCCACCCGAGGGACAGGGGGACACGAGCAGTACTTC.

This clonotype was observed at least ten times. The chain couples TRBV7-2 to TRBJ1-1, with 7 positions matching TRBD1. Germline lookup yields CDR1 SGHTA and CDR2 FQGNSA. With V trimmed by 5 bases and J by 4 bases, 7 bases remained unmatched. The CDR3 contains 14 residues. The CDR3 spells CASSARQGPTEAFF. The CDR3 nucleotides are TGTGCCAGCAGCGCGCGACAGGGCCCCACTGAAGCTTTCTTT.

This clonotype was detected a few times. This chain joins TRBV19 and TRBJ1-1, with 7 bases lining up with TRBD1. CDR3 length: 15 residues. V trimming: 4 bases; J trimming: 3 bases; junction bases outside the gene matches: 8. Looked up from germline, CDR1 is LNHDA and CDR2 is SQIVND (reference sequence). In DNA form, the CDR3 reads TGTGCCAGTAGTACCGACGACAGGGCGGACACTGAAGCTTTCTTT. Residues: CASSTDDRADTEAFF.

The chain recombines TRBV19 with TRBJ1-4; TRBD1 is a possible D gene (5 bases). Germline-derived CDR1 and CDR2 are LNHDA and SQIVND (reference sequence). CDR3 size: 14 residues. V was cut by 2 bases and J by 6 bases, with 10 bases left in between. The CDR3 region has the DNA TGTGCCAGTAGTATACCCAGGGAGGATGAAAAACTGTTTTTT. Amino acids: CASSIPREDEKLFF. Together with reference TRBV19 and TRBJ1-4, the CDR3 gives the full variable domain: DGGITQSPKYLFRKEGQNVTLSCEQNLNHDAMYWYRQDPGQGLRLIYYSQIVNDFQKGDIAEGYSVSREKKESFPLTVTSAQKNPTAFYLCASSIPREDEKLFFGSGTQLSVL.

This clonotype was detected ten times or more. This chain connects TRBV5-1 to TRBJ2-2; 7 nucleotides line up with TRBD1. Unmatched junction bases numbered 13, after V lost 7 bases and J lost 1 base. CDR3 length: 17 residues. The germline V gene has CDR1 SGHRS and CDR2 YFSETQ. CDR3 DNA sequence: TGCGCCAGCTCCGAGGGGGCAAACGAGGTGAACACCGGGGAGCTGTTTTTT. This gives the protein CASSEGANEVNTGELFF.

This clonotype was observed once. The rearrangement links TRBV11-2 to TRBJ2-1; D uncertain. Germline assignment: CDR1 SGHAT and CDR2 FQNNGV. This CDR3 is 14 amino acids long. Trimming stripped 4 bases from V and 0 bases from J, with 7 bases between. The CDR3 bases are TGTGCCAGCAGCTCACCCCTCTCCTACAATGAGCAGTTCTTC. Translating gives CASSSPLSYNEQFF.

This clonotype was picked up many times. The chain is built from TRBV7-6 and TRBJ1-4, with unresolved D. V lost 5 bases to trimming and J lost 10 bases, with 26 bases between them. The CDR3 length is 17 residues. Germline V gives CDR1 SGHVS, CDR2 FNYEAQ. The CDR3 nucleotides read TGTGCCAGCAGCGAAGGGCGTTCCGGGGATGGCTGGGTAAAACTGTTTTTT. This encodes CASSEGRSGDGWVKLFF.

Ten or more counts support this clonotype. In DNA, the CDR3 is TGTGCCTTATCTGAGGCCGAGAACACCGGGGAGCTGTTTTTT. Residues: CALSEAENTGELFF. This chain connects TRBV7-9 to TRBJ2-2; D is unresolved. Trimming took 11 bases from V and 1 from J, leaving 14 bases between them. This CDR3 region has 14 residues. The germline V gene has CDR1 SEHNR and CDR2 FQNEAQ (reference sequence).

In this sample, this clonotype turned up many times. The rearrangement uses TRBV4-2 and TRBJ2-7; unclear D gene. Trimming left V 0 bases short and J 5 bases short, with 14 bases between. The CDR3 loop spans 15 amino acids. The V gene's germline CDR1 is LGHNA and CDR2 YNFKEQ. The CDR3 DNA is TGTGCCAGCAGCCAAGAAAAGGGATCCGTCCACGAGCAGTACTTC. It is translated as CASSQEKGSVHEQYF.

This chain joins TRBV19 and TRBJ2-1; 9 nucleotides match TRBD1. Trimming took 5 bases from V and 8 from J; bases not matched to a gene: 10. Looked up from germline, CDR1 is LNHDA and CDR2 is SQIVND (reference sequence). The CDR3 runs to 15 residues. CDR3 protein: CASSPWTGAVDEQFF. CDR3 DNA: TGTGCCAGTAGTCCTTGGACAGGGGCAGTAGATGAGCAGTTCTTC. Based on the CDR3 plus reference TRBV19 and TRBJ2-1, the full variable domain is DGGITQSPKYLFRKEGQNVTLSCEQNLNHDAMYWYRQDPGQGLRLIYYSQIVNDFQKGDIAEGYSVSREKKESFPLTVTSAQKNPTAFYLCASSPWTGAVDEQFFGPGTRLTVL.

This rearrangement joins TRBV19 to TRBJ2-7, with D perhaps assigned TRBD1 or TRBD2 (5 bases each). This CDR3 has 14 amino acids. V dropped 5 bases and J dropped 5 bases, with 16 bases sitting between them. Germline CDR1 and CDR2: LNHDA and SQIVND (reference sequence). The CDR3 loop reads CASSEGSSEDEQYF. CDR3 in DNA: TGTGCCAGTAGTGAGGGGTCCTCTGAGGACGAGCAGTACTTC. Using reference TRBV19 and TRBJ2-7 for the parts outside the CDR3, the full variable domain is DGGITQSPKYLFRKEGQNVTLSCEQNLNHDAMYWYRQDPGQGLRLIYYSQIVNDFQKGDIAEGYSVSREKKESFPLTVTSAQKNPTAFYLCASSEGSSEDEQYFGPGTRLTVT.